Sequencing of this TCR beta chain was carried out in a study of T cells in Graves' hyperthyroidism and ophthalmopathy. Study findings and constraints: Model output signaled ophthalmopathy a median 6.5 months ahead of onset.

Amplification of TCR beta CDR3 regions was performed using RNA transcripts as template. HTBI primers were the set used in a first-round RT-PCR of the TCR CDR3. TCRdb re-derived calls from the multiplex PCR reads in MiXCR, one entry per CDR3 protein. The sample yields hundreds of thousands of distinct CDR3 sequences, 12% to 15% seen once. Graves' hyperthyroidism is called stable when ophthalmopathy does not progress within 18 months. Those patients with uncontrolled infection, other autoimmune disease, pregnancy or lactation were excluded. Extraction of PBMCs used roughly 9.6 ml of fresh peripheral blood. CDR1 is SQVTM and CDR2 is ANQGSEA in the germline V gene. The CDR3 sequence is 13 residues long. A note on this clonotype: Antigen specificity is unknown. A single base separates this from a much larger clone, so it may be a read error.

What was sequenced was blood. V gene TRBV29-1 combines with J gene TRBJ2-1, with TRBD2 matching over 9 bases. The J call may be faulty, since TRBJ2-7 better matches the DNA end. The receptor comes from a woman aged 18-35 years with Graves' hyperthyroidism. The CDR3 region has the DNA TGCAGCGTGGCTAGCGGGATCTACAATGAGCAGTACTTC. It specifies CSVASGIYNEQYF.